Each of the 27 T cell receptor beta chains below was sequenced from the same sample in a study of beta chain features in type 1 diabetes. All of the isolated RNA was reverse transcribed, so expressed TCRB transcripts were sequenced. Generated by immunoSEQ multiplex PCR, the TCRdb table keeps only in-frame clones and is missing some. The table records roughly 230,000 clones, more than 9% of them present only once. The sample consisted of naive CD4+ T cells from blood. Every receptor here comes from a woman aged 18-29 years in good health.

V is TRBV6-6 and J is TRBJ2-1; 7 bases match TRBD1. Germline assignment: CDR1 MNHNY and CDR2 SVGAGI (reference sequence). The CDR3 is 14 residues long. The V gene end was trimmed by 2 bases and the J gene end by 8 bases; junction bases not matched to a gene: 6. The CDR3 bases are TGTGCCAGCAGTTACAGGGACAGTACGGATGAGCAGTTCTTC. Its protein is CASSYRDSTDEQFF.

There are a few counts of this clone. The chain joins TRBV4-2 to TRBJ2-7; D is unclear. Trimming cost V 0 bases and J 0 bases, with 12 bases left between them. The CDR3 loop spans 16 amino acids. The germline V gene has CDR1 LGHNA and CDR2 YNFKEQ. Written as DNA, the CDR3 is TGTGCCAGCAGCCAAGATTTCGACACCTACTCCTACGAGCAGTACTTC. As protein: CASSQDFDTYSYEQYF.

This chain joins TRBV7-3 and TRBJ2-5, with D perhaps matching TRBD1 (5 bases). V dropped 0 bases and J dropped 3 bases, with 5 bases sitting between them. Germline values: CDR1 SGHTA, CDR2 FQGTGA. The CDR3 length is 13 residues. CDR3 residues: CASSLTQEETQYF. CDR3 in DNA: TGTGCCAGCAGCTTAACACAGGAAGAGACCCAGTACTTC.

The table lists this clone with a few counts. The chain links TRBV5-1 to TRBJ1-1; D unclear. The CDR3 length is 17 residues. Per germline, CDR1 SGHRS and CDR2 YFSETQ. Trimming stripped 2 bases from V and 5 bases from J, with 22 bases between. The CDR3 sequence: CASSFGPVRQATTEAFF. In nucleotides, the CDR3 is TGCGCCAGCAGCTTCGGCCCGGTCCGGCAGGCTACAACTGAAGCTTTCTTT.

This clone was found a few times. V usage is TRBV29-1 and J usage is TRBJ2-1, with 12 bases aligning to TRBD2. The CDR3 has 17 amino acids. With 6 bases clipped from V and 2 bases from J, the junction kept 11 bases outside the gene matches. Germline loops: CDR1 SQVTM, CDR2 ANQGSEA. CDR3 sequence (DNA): TGCAGCGTCAGCGTAGGGCTAGCGGGAGGGCCCTACAATGAGCAGTTCTTC. It yields the protein CSVSVGLAGGPYNEQFF.

This clone has just a few counts. The chain uses TRBV25-1 and TRBJ2-1, with TRBD2 matching 9 bases. The germline V gene has CDR1 MGHDK and CDR2 SYGVNS. The CDR3 sequence is 15 residues long. J lost 4 bases, V lost 4 bases, and 5 bases had no gene match. The CDR3, as DNA: TGTGCCAGCAGTGTAGCTAGCGGGACTTACAATGAGCAGTTCTTC. This sequence encodes CASSVASGTYNEQFF.

This chain joins TRBV27 and TRBJ2-3; D gene unclear. V gave up 3 bases and J gave up 12 bases, with 13 bases separating them. Germline V CDR1 and CDR2: MNHEY, SMNVEV (reference sequence). CDR3 size: 12 residues. CDR3 in DNA: TGTGCCAGCAGTTTCGCCTCCGGTGCCCAGTATTTT. As protein: CASSFASGAQYF.

The chain combines TRBV19 with TRBJ2-2; D is possibly TRBD1 (5 bases). Germline lookup yields CDR1 LNHDA and CDR2 SQIVND (reference sequence). This CDR3 contains 17 residues. Trimming cost V 5 bases and J 6 bases, with 22 bases left between them. The DNA for the CDR3 is TGTGCCAGTAGTTCGGACACCAGACTCGCAGGATCCGGGGAGCTGTTTTTT. Protein product: CASSSDTRLAGSGELFF. The whole variable domain, filled in from reference TRBV19 and TRBJ2-2, reads DGGITQSPKYLFRKEGQNVTLSCEQNLNHDAMYWYRQDPGQGLRLIYYSQIVNDFQKGDIAEGYSVSREKKESFPLTVTSAQKNPTAFYLCASSSDTRLAGSGELFFGEGSRLTVL.

V and J are TRBV5-1 and TRBJ2-7, with 7 bases aligning to TRBD1. J lost 0 bases, V lost 3 bases, and 6 bases had no gene match. The CDR3 is 15 residues long. In germline, CDR1 is SGHRS, CDR2 YFSETQ. This CDR3 is CASSSGTASSYEQYF. The CDR3 coding sequence is TGCGCCAGCAGCTCCGGGACAGCGAGCTCCTACGAGCAGTACTTC.

The sample holds a few counts of this clone. V gene TRBV4-1 combines with J gene TRBJ2-7; 8 bases agree with TRBD2. V was pared by 1 base and J by 4 bases, with 9 bases of the junction left unmatched. The CDR3 is made up of 16 amino acids. Looked up from germline, CDR1 is MGHRA and CDR2 is YSYEKL. The CDR3 reads CASSQGRASGSYEQYF. The CDR3 nucleotides are TGCGCCAGCAGCCAAGGGAGGGCCAGCGGGAGTTACGAGCAGTACTTC.

Many counts were recorded for this clone. The V gene is TRBV19, the J gene TRBJ2-1, with TRBD1 identical over 9 bases. The CDR3 length is 15 residues. The germline gives CDR1 LNHDA, CDR2 SQIVND (reference sequence). Germline trimming cut 5 bases from V and 4 bases from J; bases unmatched to any gene: 6. CDR3 loop: CASSPGQGRYNEQFF. CDR3 DNA sequence: TGTGCCAGTAGTCCGGGACAGGGAAGATACAATGAGCAGTTCTTC.

In its sample, this clone was seen many times. The rearrangement links TRBV30 to TRBJ2-1; D might be TRBD1 (7 bases). Germline loops: CDR1 GTSNPN, CDR2 SVGIG (reference sequence). This CDR3 contains 14 residues. V was shortened by 2 bases and J by 6 bases, with 14 bases between the two germline ends. The CDR3 sequence: CAWSHGTAGNEQFF. The CDR3 coding sequence is TGTGCCTGGAGTCACGGGACAGCGGGCAATGAGCAGTTCTTC. The full variable domain, completed using reference TRBV30 and TRBJ2-1, is SQTIHQWPATLVQPVGSPLSLECTVEGTSNPNLYWYRQAAGRGLQLLFYSVGIGQISSEVPQNLSASRPQDRQFILSSKKLLLSDSGFYLCAWSHGTAGNEQFFGPGTRLTVL.

The sample holds a few counts of this clone. This chain joins TRBV10-3 and TRBJ1-1; D unclear. Germline V gives CDR1 ENHRY, CDR2 SYGVKD. The CDR3 covers 13 residues. The V end lost 6 bases, the J end lost 5 bases, and 13 bases lay between the germline ends. DNA for the CDR3: TGTGCCATCAGGGCTCGAGTGGAGACTGAAGCTTTCTTT. Protein product: CAIRARVETEAFF.

The chain uses TRBV30 and TRBJ2-7; a weak D match, TRBD2 (8 bases). The CDR3 spans 16 residues. Germline assignment: CDR1 GTSNPN and CDR2 SVGIG (reference sequence). Trimming cost V 4 bases and J 0 bases, with 19 bases left between them. This CDR3 reads CAWTGGFSGGSYEQYF. The CDR3 DNA sequence: TGTGCCTGGACAGGGGGTTTCAGCGGGGGCTCCTACGAGCAGTACTTC.

The chain recombines TRBV5-1 with TRBJ2-3, with D tentatively TRBD2 (5 bases). The germline V and J ends were trimmed by 0 bases and 4 bases, with 15 bases remaining between them. The CDR3 is made up of 16 amino acids. The germline gives CDR1 SGHRS, CDR2 YFSETQ. The CDR3 coding sequence is TGCGCCAGCAGCTTGGGAGGACTGTCCCCGGCAGATACGCAGTATTTT. Residues: CASSLGGLSPADTQYF.

V gene TRBV2 combines with J gene TRBJ2-5; D possibly corresponds to TRBD1 (5 bases). V was shortened by 6 bases and J by 7 bases, with 15 bases between the two germline ends. This CDR3 has 13 amino acids. The germline V gene has CDR1 SNHLY and CDR2 FYNNEI. For the CDR3, the DNA is TGTGCCAGCAGACCTCAGGGATTCGGGACCCAGTACTTC. It specifies CASRPQGFGTQYF.

This clone turned up a few times. The V gene is TRBV30, the J gene TRBJ2-1; D gene uncertain. Trimming pared 0 bases from V and 4 bases from J, leaving 10 bases between. The CDR3 consists of 14 residues. Germline CDR1 GTSNPN, CDR2 SVGIG (reference sequence). The CDR3 coding sequence is TGTGCCTGGAGTGTTAACTCAGGTTACAATGAGCAGTTCTTC. This translates into CAWSVNSGYNEQFF. The variable domain in full, with the rest retrieved from reference TRBV30 and TRBJ2-1, is SQTIHQWPATLVQPVGSPLSLECTVEGTSNPNLYWYRQAAGRGLQLLFYSVGIGQISSEVPQNLSASRPQDRQFILSSKKLLLSDSGFYLCAWSVNSGYNEQFFGPGTRLTVL.

In this sample, this clone turned up a few times. The rearrangement uses TRBV2 and TRBJ2-1; TRBD1 aligns across 10 bases. V was clipped by 2 bases and J by 7 bases; unmatched bases: 2. Germline V gene data show CDR1 as SNHLY and CDR2 as FYNNEI. The CDR3 extends over 14 amino acids. For the CDR3, the DNA is TGTGCCAGCAGTGAACGGGGACAGGGGAATGAGCAGTTCTTC. Translated, it gives CASSERGQGNEQFF.

This clone occurred a few times. The CDR3 region has the DNA TGTGCCACCAGCAGAGATACGGGCAATGAGCAGTTCTTC. Amino acids: CATSRDTGNEQFF. The gene calls are TRBV15 and TRBJ2-1; no definite D call. The CDR3 covers 13 residues. Between the trimmed V and J ends, which lost 0 bases and 6 bases, there was a span of 6 bases. The germline V gene encodes CDR1 LNHNV and CDR2 YYDKDF (reference sequence).

This clone has only a few counts. The same CDR3 can be traced to other DNA sequences in this sample. The V gene is TRBV5-6, the J gene TRBJ1-5, with D possibly TRBD1 on 6 matching bases. V lost 1 base and J 4 bases, leaving 6 bases between the germline ends. Germline V lookup: CDR1 SGHDT, CDR2 YYEEEE. The CDR3 covers 13 residues. CDR3 DNA: TGTGCCAGCAGCTTGAGGGGGAATCAGCCCCAGCATTTT. Translation gives CASSLRGNQPQHF.

The chain uses TRBV5-6 and TRBJ2-2, with D perhaps TRBD2 (6 bases). Germline CDR1 and CDR2: SGHDT and YYEEEE. Trimming took 4 bases from V and 7 from J, leaving 23 bases between them. The CDR3 runs to 17 residues. The CDR3 sequence: CASSRRGMARAGGELFF. Here the CDR3 DNA reads TGTGCCAGCAGCCGGAGGGGAATGGCCAGGGCTGGCGGGGAGCTGTTTTTT.

This clone was counted a single time. A read error may produce the germline difference seen at one junction end. This chain connects TRBV30 to TRBJ1-5; 7 bases fit TRBD1. CDR1 and CDR2 from the germline V gene are GTSNPN and SVGIG (reference sequence). The CDR3 consists of 14 residues. The CDR3 sequence is CTWSLGQPRQPQHF. The CDR3 DNA reads TGTACCTGGAGTCTGGGACAGCCCAGACAGCCCCAGCATTTT.

This clone has more than one count but fewer than ten. The rearrangement links TRBV11-1 to TRBJ1-2; 8 bases agree with TRBD1. Germline V gives CDR1 SGHAT, CDR2 FQDESV (reference sequence). Trimming at V came to 5 bases and at J to 1 base, leaving 6 bases not matched to a gene. This CDR3 is built from 15 residues. The CDR3: CASSRKTGVNYGYTF. The CDR3 DNA follows: TGTGCCAGCAGCCGAAAGACAGGGGTTAACTATGGCTACACCTTC.

This clone was picked up a small number of times. The chain is built from TRBV5-1 and TRBJ2-5, with TRBD2 as a possible D gene (5 bases). The germline V and J ends were trimmed by 3 bases and 3 bases, with 9 bases remaining between them. CDR1 is SGHRS and CDR2 is YFSETQ in the germline V gene. This CDR3 is 13 amino acids long. The DNA of the CDR3 is TGCGCCAGCAGCTCCGGACTGGAAGAGACCCAGTACTTC. Translation: CASSSGLEETQYF.

This clone was recorded a few times. The chain couples TRBV6-5 to TRBJ1-6; no clear D. Germline assignment: CDR1 MNHEY and CDR2 SVGAGI. V was cut by 7 bases and J by 10 bases, with 5 bases left in between. The CDR3 is 10 amino acids. CDR3 sequence reads: CASTFSPLHF. Here the CDR3 DNA reads TGTGCCAGCACTTTCTCACCCCTCCACTTT.

The chain is built from TRBV18 and TRBJ2-7; the match to TRBD1 covers 10 bases. V was clipped by 3 bases and J by 7 bases; unmatched bases: 9. The germline CDR1 and CDR2 sequences are KGHSH and LQKENI. The CDR3 runs to 15 residues. The CDR3, as DNA: TGTGCCAGCTCACCGGTGACAGGGGGCTCGTGGGAGCAGTACTTC. This codes for CASSPVTGGSWEQYF. The variable domain in full, completed from reference TRBV18 and TRBJ2-7, reads NAGVMQNPRHLVRRRGQEARLRCSPMKGHSHVYWYRQLPEEGLKFMVYLQKENIIDESGMPKERFSAEFPKEGPSILRIQQVVRGDSAAYFCASSPVTGGSWEQYFGPGTRLTVT.

This clone was seen more than once but under ten times. V usage is TRBV19 and J usage is TRBJ1-1; D ambiguous. Between the trimmed V and J ends, which lost 0 bases and 5 bases, there was a span of 7 bases. The CDR3 loop spans 13 amino acids. Germline CDR1 and CDR2: LNHDA and SQIVND (reference sequence). The CDR3 spells CASSIDSRTEAFF. The CDR3 nucleotides are TGTGCCAGTAGTATAGATTCGCGGACTGAAGCTTTCTTT.